The rows below give T cell receptor beta chains drawn from one sample of a study of technical replicates of blood from several donors. The data were produced by immunoSEQ multiplex PCR, yet TCRdb's version contains in-frame clones alone and is incomplete. This sample has 77,000 or so clones, with roughly 92% found just once. The sequencing input was T cells isolated from PBMCs. All receptors come from a human donor in good health. The CDR3 runs from the conserved cysteine through the conserved F or W. A D gene is named only where the DNA matches it firmly. Only some rows state a clone size, as once, few, many or a class for expanded clones.

V gene	clone size	J gene	D gene	CDR3 DNA	CDR3 protein
TRBV7-9	.	TRBJ2-1	.	TGTGCCAGCAGCTTAGCCGGCAACGTGGGCGATGAGCAGTTCTTC	CASSLAGNVGDEQFF
TRBV7-2	.	TRBJ2-7	.	TGTGCCAGCAGCTTTTATTACGAGCAGTACTTC	CASSFYYEQYF
TRBV18	.	TRBJ2-7	TRBD1	TGTGCCAGCTCACCCTCTTTAGGGACAGGGGCCTACGAGCAGTACTTC	CASSPSLGTGAYEQYF
TRBV7-6	.	TRBJ1-2	TRBD1	TGTGCCAGCAGCTTAGTTTCAGGGGGCGTCTATGGCTACACCTTC	CASSLVSGGVYGYTF
TRBV27	.	TRBJ2-5	.	TGTGCCAGCAGTCCCAGGGTACAGGGCCGGACCCAGTACTTC	CASSPRVQGRTQYF
TRBV14	.	TRBJ2-5	.	TGTGCCAGCAGCCAAGGTGAAGCGAGCCAAGAGACCCAGTACTTC	CASSQGEASQETQYF
TRBV6-5	.	TRBJ2-3	.	TGTGCCAGCAGTTACACTAGAGATACGCAGTATTTT	CASSYTRDTQYF
TRBV9	.	TRBJ2-7	TRBD2	TGTGCCAGCAGCGTCGGACTAGCGGGAACCTACGAGCAGTACTTC	CASSVGLAGTYEQYF
TRBV7-9	.	TRBJ1-1	TRBD1	TGTGCCAGCGGGTTAGGGGGCAACACTGAAGCTTTCTTT	CASGLGGNTEAFF
TRBV27	.	TRBJ1-1	.	TGTGCCAGCAGTCCCCCGGGGTGGGTGGGGATGAACACTGAAGCTTTCTTT	CASSPPGWVGMNTEAFF
TRBV30	.	TRBJ2-7	TRBD1	TGTGCCTGGAGCCGACAGGGGGCGCCTTACGAGCAGTACTTC	CAWSRQGAPYEQYF
TRBV13	.	TRBJ1-4	.	TGTGCCAGCAGCTTAATGTCGGGAGAAAAACTGTTTTTT	CASSLMSGEKLFF
TRBV5-5	.	TRBJ2-3	.	TGTGCCAGCACCTACCGAGAACCAAGCACAGATACGCAGTATTTT	CASTYREPSTDTQYF
TRBV14	.	TRBJ1-1	.	TGTGCCAGCAGCCCGACTAACACTGAAGCTTTCTTT	CASSPTNTEAFF
TRBV5-5	few	TRBJ1-5	.	TGTGCCAGCAGCTGGGAGATCAGGGGTTTGGAGCCCCAGCATTTT	CASSWEIRGLEPQHF
TRBV4-2	.	TRBJ2-5	.	TGTGCCAGCAGCAAAAGGAGGGAGCAGGGAGAGACCCAGTACTTC	CASSKRREQGETQYF
TRBV2	.	TRBJ2-1	.	TGTGCCAGCAGTGTAGGAGGGGGGGTATACAATGAGCAGTTCTTC	CASSVGGGVYNEQFF
TRBV29-1	.	TRBJ2-1	.	TGCAGCGTTGACCCGCGGGCAAGGTACAATGAGCAGTTCTTC	CSVDPRARYNEQFF
TRBV9	.	TRBJ2-2	.	TGTGCCAGCAGCGTAGGTTCCCAGGGGAGAGGCACCGGGGAGCTGTTTTTT	CASSVGSQGRGTGELFF
TRBV18	.	TRBJ2-1	.	TGTGCCAGCTCAACTAATGAGCAGTTCTTC	CASSTNEQFF
TRBV5-4	.	TRBJ2-7	TRBD1	TGTGCCAGCAGCCCATACGTTGGACAGGGTTACGAGCAGTACTTC	CASSPYVGQGYEQYF
TRBV19	once	TRBJ2-3	TRBD1	TGTGCCAGTAGTCTAGAGACAGGGGAAGTGGAGACGCAGTATTTT	CASSLETGEVETQYF
TRBV18	.	TRBJ2-5	.	TGTGCCAGCTCACCACCCGGTCGGGAGACCCAGTACTTC	CASSPPGRETQYF
TRBV13	.	TRBJ2-3	TRBD2	TGTGCCAGCAGCAAAGGGACTAGCGGGAGGACAGATACGCAGTATTTT	CASSKGTSGRTDTQYF
TRBV28	.	TRBJ2-7	.	TGTGCCAGCAGTCCCCCCTTCGGCCTAGGCCCCTACGAGCAGTACTTC	CASSPPFGLGPYEQYF
TRBV19	.	TRBJ2-3	TRBD2	TGTGCCAGTAGCCGAACTAGCGACAACACAGATACGCAGTATTTT	CASSRTSDNTDTQYF
TRBV7-9	.	TRBJ1-1	TRBD1	TGTGCCAGCAGCTCTTCTTGGGGGACAGGGGAGTCGGCAGCTTTCTTT	CASSSSWGTGESAAFF
TRBV28	once	TRBJ2-7	.	TGTGCCAGCAGTTTCTTACGGGGGAACTTAATGTTCGAGCAGTACTTC	CASSFLRGNLMFEQYF
TRBV6-1	few	TRBJ1-5	TRBD1	TGTGCTATCTCCTGGGGGACAGAGAAGAATCAGCCCCAGCATTTT	CAISWGTEKNQPQHF
TRBV6-1	few	TRBJ1-2	.	TGTGCCAGCACGGTAGGACAGACATACTATGGCTACACCTTC	CASTVGQTYYGYTF
TRBV11-3	.	TRBJ2-1	.	TGTGCCAGCAGCTTAGACAGCTCCTACAATGAGCAGTTCTTC	CASSLDSSYNEQFF
TRBV27	.	TRBJ1-4	.	TGTGCCAGCAGCCAGAGGAGAGCAACTAATGAAAAACTGTTTTTT	CASSQRRATNEKLFF
TRBV9	.	TRBJ2-2	TRBD1	TGTGCCAGCAGCGTAGAACAGGGGGAATCCGGGGAGCTGTTTTTT	CASSVEQGESGELFF
TRBV30	once	TRBJ2-1	TRBD2	TGTGCCTGGAGTCTAGGGACTAGCGGGAGGCTTGAGCAGTTCTTC	CAWSLGTSGRLEQFF